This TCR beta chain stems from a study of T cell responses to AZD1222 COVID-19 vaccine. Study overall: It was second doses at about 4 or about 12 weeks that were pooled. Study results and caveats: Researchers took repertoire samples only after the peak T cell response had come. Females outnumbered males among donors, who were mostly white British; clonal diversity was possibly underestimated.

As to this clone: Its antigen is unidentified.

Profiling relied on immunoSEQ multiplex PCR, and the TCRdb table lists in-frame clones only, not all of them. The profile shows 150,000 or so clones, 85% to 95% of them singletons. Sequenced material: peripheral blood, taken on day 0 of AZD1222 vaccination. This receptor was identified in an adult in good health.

CDR3 nucleotides: TGCGCCAGCAGCCACGTTCCGGGGGGCACTGAAGCTTTCTTT. Translating gives CASSHVPGGTEAFF. The chain is built from TRBV4-1 and TRBJ1-1, with D possibly matching TRBD1 (5 bases). CDR1 and CDR2 from the germline V gene are MGHRA and YSYEKL. Trimming took 3 bases from V and 4 from J, leaving 12 bases between them. The CDR3 sequence is 14 residues long.